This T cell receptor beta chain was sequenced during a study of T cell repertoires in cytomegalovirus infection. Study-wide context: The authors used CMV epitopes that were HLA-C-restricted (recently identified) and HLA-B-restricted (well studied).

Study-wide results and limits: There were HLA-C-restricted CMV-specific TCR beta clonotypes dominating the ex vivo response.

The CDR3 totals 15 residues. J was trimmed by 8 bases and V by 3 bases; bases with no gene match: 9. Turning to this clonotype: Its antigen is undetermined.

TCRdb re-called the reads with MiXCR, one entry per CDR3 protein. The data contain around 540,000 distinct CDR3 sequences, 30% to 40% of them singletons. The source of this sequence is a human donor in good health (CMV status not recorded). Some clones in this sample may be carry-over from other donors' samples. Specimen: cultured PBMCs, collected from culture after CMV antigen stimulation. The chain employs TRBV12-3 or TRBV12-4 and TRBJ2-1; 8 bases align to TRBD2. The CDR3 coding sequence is TGTGCCAGCAGTTTTAGCAGCGGGAGATTCGATGAGCAGTTCTTC. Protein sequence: CASSFSSGRFDEQFF.